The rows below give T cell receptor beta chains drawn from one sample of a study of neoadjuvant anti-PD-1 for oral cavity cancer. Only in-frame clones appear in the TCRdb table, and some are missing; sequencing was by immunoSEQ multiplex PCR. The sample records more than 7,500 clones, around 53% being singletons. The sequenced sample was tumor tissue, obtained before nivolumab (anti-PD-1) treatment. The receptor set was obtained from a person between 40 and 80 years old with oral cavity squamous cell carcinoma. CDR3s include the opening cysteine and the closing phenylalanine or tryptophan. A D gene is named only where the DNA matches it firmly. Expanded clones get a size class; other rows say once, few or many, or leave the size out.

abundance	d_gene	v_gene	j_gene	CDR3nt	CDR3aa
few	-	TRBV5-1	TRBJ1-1	TGCGCCAGCAGCTTGGGAGTCGGACTTTCTAGGTTGGACACTGAAGCTTTCTTT	CASSLGVGLSRLDTEAFF
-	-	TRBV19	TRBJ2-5	TGTGCCAGTAGTATGGTACAGGGACAAGAGACCCAGTACTTC	CASSMVQGQETQYF
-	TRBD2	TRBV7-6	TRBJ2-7	TGTGCCAGCAGCTTAGCGGCTAGCGGCCCCTACGAGCAGTACTTC	CASSLAASGPYEQYF
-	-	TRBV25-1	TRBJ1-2	TGTGCCAGCAGTGAACCTGGCTATGGCTACACCTTC	CASSEPGYGYTF
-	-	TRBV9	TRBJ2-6	TGTGCCAGCAGCGTAGCTGGGCGGACCTCTGGGGCCAACGTCCTGACTTTC	CASSVAGRTSGANVLTF
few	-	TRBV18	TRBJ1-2	TGTGCCAGCTGGACACAGGGCTTACCGGGACACTATGGCTACACCTTC	CASWTQGLPGHYGYTF
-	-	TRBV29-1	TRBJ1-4	TGCAGCTGCGCCGGGTCCCCGAATGAAAAACTGTTTTTT	CSCAGSPNEKLFF
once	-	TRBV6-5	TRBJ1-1	TGTGCCAGCAGTTACTCGGCGAACACTGAAGCTTTCTTT	CASSYSANTEAFF
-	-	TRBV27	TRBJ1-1	TGTGCCAGCAGTCCCGCGTTGGGGTCGGAAGCTTTCTTT	CASSPALGSEAFF
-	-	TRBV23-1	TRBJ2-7	TGCGCCAGCAGTCAGCCACCAGCGCTTCAGGCCGGCCGTACCTACGAGCAGTACTTC	CASSQPPALQAGRTYEQYF
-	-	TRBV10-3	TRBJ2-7	TGTGCCACCAGAGGGCTAGCCCCTTACGAGCAGTACTTC	CATRGLAPYEQYF
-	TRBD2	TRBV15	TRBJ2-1	TGTGCCACCAGCCCCACTAGCGGGAGGGCCTACAATGAGCAGTTCTTC	CATSPTSGRAYNEQFF
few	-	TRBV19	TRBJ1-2	TGTGCCAGTAGTATAAACTATGGCTACACCTTC	CASSINYGYTF
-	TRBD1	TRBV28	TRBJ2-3	TGTGCCAGCAGTTCTCTAGGGACAGCCTCTAGCACAGATACGCAGTATTTT	CASSSLGTASSTDTQYF
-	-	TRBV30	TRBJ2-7	TGTGCCTGGGGTCCCCCGACAGTCAGCTCCTACGAGCAGTACTTC	CAWGPPTVSSYEQYF
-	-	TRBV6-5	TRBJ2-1	TGTGCCAGCAGTTACGCACCTTACAATGAGCAGTTCTTC	CASSYAPYNEQFF
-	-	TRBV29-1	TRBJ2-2	TGCAGCGTAGGAAGGAACACCGGGGAGCTGTTTTTT	CSVGRNTGELFF
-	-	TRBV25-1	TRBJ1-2	TGTGCCAGCAGTGAAGTTGGCGGGCTGGCTTATGGCTACACCTTC	CASSEVGGLAYGYTF
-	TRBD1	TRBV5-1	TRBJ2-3	TGCGCCAGCAGCTTGGCCACGGGACAGAACACAGATACGCAGTATTTT	CASSLATGQNTDTQYF
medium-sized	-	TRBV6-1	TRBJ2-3	TGTGCCAGCAGTGACAGGTTCACAGATACGCAGTATTTT	CASSDRFTDTQYF
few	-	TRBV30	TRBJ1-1	TGTGCCTGGAGTGTAACGGAACTCACTGAAGCTTTCTTT	CAWSVTELTEAFF
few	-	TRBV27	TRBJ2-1	TGTGCCAGCAGTTCCACTAGTCTCTATGAGCAGTTCTTC	CASSSTSLYEQFF
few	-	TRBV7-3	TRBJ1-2	TGTGCCAGCAGCTTAAGTCACCGGGACCTCCAGGAATCTAACTATGGCTACACCTTC	CASSLSHRDLQESNYGYTF
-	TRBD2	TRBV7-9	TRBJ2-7	TGTGCCAGCAGCTTAGAGGGAGGGAGAGGGTCCTACGAGCAGTACTTC	CASSLEGGRGSYEQYF
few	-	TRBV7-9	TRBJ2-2	TGTGCCAGCAGCTTAGAGAGACAGATCTTTTCCGGGGAGCTGTTTTTT	CASSLERQIFSGELFF